This TCR beta chain was sequenced in a study of blood T cells in healthy people across ages (dated by TCRdb to between 2014 and 2016). Regarding the study in general: In model experiments, template switching captured about one uniquely barcoded TCR beta cDNA molecule for every two T cells. Age-related changes in TCR beta repertoire diversity were measured in the study by deep sequencing normalized with unique cDNA molecular identifiers. Four age groups were formed from the donors: young (average around 15 years), middle-aged (around 41), aged (62) and long-lived (less than 85). To avoid experimental bias, donors of different ages were randomly spread across the sequencing lanes. Two additional independent replicas of 1 million unique cDNA reads from the same blood draw were analyzed for two donors (one aged 18 to 29 and one aged 80 or older).

Worth noting for this clonotype: Its cognate antigen has yet to be identified. No per-base quality is available; no much larger clone lies one base away.

The library was made by 5' RACE. The run used an Illumina HiSeq 2500. A second PCR of about 7 to 12 cycles was run with a J-beta primer mix and a sample-barcoded 5' primer. A unique molecular identifier was introduced onto each TCR beta cDNA molecule by a template-switch 5' adaptor carrying 12 random nucleotides. Each sample yielded at least 3 million CDR3-containing paired-end reads. First-strand cDNA synthesis was performed from all RNA using the Mint cDNA synthesis kit, with priming by a TRBC-specific oligonucleotide. All cDNA was treated with uracil-DNA glycosylase and then went through a first 18-cycle PCR with the universal primers M1SS and BC2_uni_R. Processing in the source paper ran as follows. For normalization, 1 million high-quality reads were randomly selected from each sample, with every read carrying a distinct molecular identifier. Instead of being binned into consensus sequences, reads that shared molecular identifiers were thrown out. MiTCR, with a Q25 quality threshold and the strictest error-elimination algorithm, was used for CDR3 identification, clonotype clustering and error correction. Lower-bound total TCR beta diversity was estimated with a nonparametric unseen species model using Euler transformation. The raw public reads went through TCRdb reprocessing: fastp at Q25, MiXCR clone calling, in-frame beta chains kept. When rows share a CDR3 protein, they turn into one entry using the most common DNA and genes. The V and J calls shown here were made by TCRdb, not taken from the authors' results. For this sample there are about 670,000 distinct CDR3 sequences; over 40% appear just once. The ten largest clones take up approximately 13% of the sample.

The germline V gene supplies CDR1 SQVTM and CDR2 ANQGSEA. Spanning cysteine to phenylalanine, the CDR3 consists of 12 amino acids. Only the CDR3 DNA is retained, 36 bases long and in frame from the first base. Deletion took 6 bases off V and 0 bases off J, with a span of 6 bases between the germline ends. Systemically healthy Caucasian individuals from Russia, approximately 39 in total and aged about 6 to 95 years, were included as donors. Each donor gave around 9.9 milliliters of peripheral blood, collected into EDTA-treated Vacutainer tubes. Ficoll-Paque density-gradient centrifugation was used to isolate PBMCs, with at least 6.5 million per sample. Total RNA was extracted from PBMCs with Trizol reagent, with at least 6 micrograms obtained per sample. Naive CD45RAhigh/CD27high T cell percentages were measured by flow cytometry on a PBMC aliquot from every donor. Findings and caveats that apply to the study as a whole: The percentage of naive T cells measured by flow cytometry correlated strongly with observed TCR beta diversity. Compared with the aged group, the long-lived group had more naive CD4+ T cells, fewer expanded clones and increased TCR diversity, a pattern suggesting age selection. Because the CMV infection status of the donors was unknown, age-related changes in expanded clonotypes may potentially have been confounded. Since profiling was done on bulk unsorted PBMCs, naive and antigen-experienced compartments could not be conclusively compared. Estimates of total diversity based on one million sequenced T cells were regarded as lower bounds and as underestimates. Observed TCR beta diversity per million T cells fell roughly linearly with age, and a significant reduction was already apparent by age roughly 40.

The receptor's source is an elderly woman in good health. Recombination linked TRBV29-1 to TRBJ2-1; the D gene remains uncertain. Input material: blood. The CDR3 reads as follows: CSVGFSYNEQFF. Read as DNA, the sequence is TGCAGCGTCGGCTTCTCCTACAATGAGCAGTTCTTC.